One and the same sample provided the 11 T cell receptor beta chains below, sequenced in a study of blood T cell repertoires in COVID-19. Sequenced by immunoSEQ multiplex PCR; TCRdb stores in-frame clones only, minus some. Counted here are approximately 210,000 clones, around 92% occurring once; the ten biggest clones make up about 1.3%. Sequenced input: peripheral blood. All receptors derive from a man aged 25 to 45 with acute or convalescent COVID-19.

This chain links TRBV19 with TRBJ2-1, with 11 bases matching TRBD2. The trim removed 4 bases at V and 1 base at J, leaving 6 bases unmatched. This CDR3 is 17 amino acids long. Germline-derived CDR1 and CDR2 are LNHDA and SQIVND (reference sequence). The CDR3 spells CASSNLLAGGSYNEQFF. As DNA, the CDR3 is TGTGCCAGTAGTAACCTCCTAGCGGGAGGATCCTACAATGAGCAGTTCTTC.

V usage is TRBV30 and J usage is TRBJ1-2, with 8 bases that match TRBD1. From germline, CDR1 is GTSNPN and CDR2 SVGIG (reference sequence). CDR3 length: 13 amino acids. After removal of 5 bases from V and 2 bases from J, the junction contained 4 bases not matched to a gene. The CDR3 loop reads CAWQDRANYGYTF. Here the CDR3 DNA reads TGTGCCTGGCAGGACAGGGCCAACTATGGCTACACCTTC.

The chain recombines TRBV28 with TRBJ1-5; TRBD1 might be the D (6 bases). V gave up 3 bases and J gave up 5 bases, with 17 bases separating them. The germline CDR1 and CDR2 sequences are MDHEN and SYDVKM. The CDR3 has 16 residues. CDR3 in amino acids: CASSFAVSGGYQPQHF. CDR3 bases: TGTGCCAGCAGTTTTGCAGTGTCGGGGGGCTATCAGCCCCAGCATTTT.

This sequence joins TRBV6-5 and TRBJ2-7; tentative D call: TRBD1 (5 bases). V was shortened by 6 bases and J by 6 bases, with 18 bases between the two germline ends. This CDR3 has 14 amino acids. From germline, CDR1 is MNHEY and CDR2 SVGAGI. DNA for the CDR3: TGTGCCAGCAGCGATCCAGGGTTTGATGTCGAGCAGTACTTC. Its protein is CASSDPGFDVEQYF.

V gene TRBV7-9 combines with J gene TRBJ1-2, with 7 bases fitting TRBD1. This CDR3 comprises 15 residues. With 6 bases clipped from V and 3 bases from J, the junction kept 10 bases outside the gene matches. CDR1 is SEHNR and CDR2 is FQNEAQ in the germline V gene (reference sequence). The CDR3 DNA follows: TGTGCCAGCAGTTCAGGGGGGACTGGGGACTATGGCTACACCTTC. Protein: CASSSGGTGDYGYTF.

As DNA, the CDR3 is TGCGCCAGCAGCTCCTACAGGGTGGCAGATACGCAGTATTTT. Its translation: CASSSYRVADTQYF. The chain carries TRBV5-1 and TRBJ2-3, with D tentatively TRBD1 (6 bases). The V end was cut by 3 bases, the J end by 4 bases, with 12 bases between. Germline CDR1 reads SGHRS; CDR2 reads YFSETQ. This CDR3 is 14 amino acids long. The full variable domain, its missing parts supplied by reference TRBV5-1 and TRBJ2-3, is KAGVTQTPRYLIKTRGQQVTLSCSPISGHRSVSWYQQTPGQGLQFLFEYFSETQRNKGNFPGRFSGRQFSNSRSEMNVSTLELGDSALYLCASSSYRVADTQYFGPGTRLTVL.

The V gene is TRBV4-1, the J gene TRBJ2-7; 7 bases line up with TRBD1. The germline V gene has CDR1 MGHRA and CDR2 YSYEKL. V shed 3 bases and J 7 bases; nucleotides not matched to a gene: 6. The CDR3 is made up of 13 amino acids. CDR3 amino acids: CASSHEQGREQYF. CDR3 DNA: TGCGCCAGCAGCCATGAACAGGGGCGAGAGCAGTACTTC.

The CDR3 sequence is CASSGHRGRGGYTF. The CDR3 DNA reads TGTGCCAGCAGCGGACACAGGGGGCGGGGTGGCTACACCTTC. The chain is built from TRBV11-2 and TRBJ1-2, with 9 bases that match TRBD1. The V gene end was trimmed by 5 bases and the J gene end by 7 bases; junction bases not matched to a gene: 8. Germline-derived CDR1 and CDR2 are SGHAT and FQNNGV. The CDR3 extends over 14 amino acids.

The CDR3 sequence is CATSRWSGLSEKLFF. CDR3 nucleotide sequence: TGTGCCACCAGCAGATGGTCGGGATTATCTGAAAAACTGTTTTTT. The rearrangement joins TRBV15 to TRBJ1-4; no clear D. The V and J ends lost 2 bases and 7 bases respectively, with 14 bases between them. The CDR3 sequence is 15 residues long. CDR1 and CDR2 from the germline V gene are LNHNV and YYDKDF (reference sequence).

The V call is TRBV27, the J call TRBJ1-2; tentative D call: TRBD1 (6 bases). Trimming removed 5 bases at V and 8 bases at J, with 18 bases between. The CDR3 sequence is 14 residues long. Germline V CDR1 and CDR2: MNHEY, SMNVEV (reference sequence). CDR3 sequence reads: CASSTQGLFGGYTF. The CDR3 bases are TGTGCCAGCAGTACCCAGGGGCTCTTTGGGGGCTACACCTTC.

The chain has TRBV10-3 and TRBJ1-6; D gene unclear. CDR1 is ENHRY, CDR2 SYGVKD, per germline. The length of the CDR3 is 12 residues. Trimming removed 10 bases from V and 9 bases from J, with 13 bases in between. The CDR3 DNA sequence: TGTGCCACCCCTGCGCGCCGTTCACCCCTCCACTTT. Protein product: CATPARRSPLHF.